The entry below describes one T cell receptor (beta chain). Its matching antigen is unknown. Deletions cut 0 bases from V and 4 bases from J, with 14 bases between. Per the germline V gene, CDR1 is SGHNT and CDR2 is YYREEE (reference sequence). This CDR3 has 17 amino acids. The data derive from a study of long-term antiretroviral therapy in people with HIV. Survey-level resolution applied to immunoSEQ assay v3.0. For every sample, sequencing targeted roughly 40,000-55,000 T-cell genomes. Data came from immunoSEQ multiplex PCR; TCRdb stores just in-frame clones and leaves some out. The sample carries under 30,000 clones, more than 85% recorded once. Study-level points and caveats: Repertoires with HIV possessed tighter CDR3 length spans than those of controls.

The sample consisted of unsorted PBMCs, taken 1.9 years after starting antiretroviral therapy. The receptor comes from a woman aged 25 to 39 with HIV. The chain joins TRBV5-4 to TRBJ2-6, with no clear D. CDR3 protein: CASSLGLHPEGANVLTF. CDR3 nucleotide sequence: TGTGCCAGCAGCTTGGGCCTACACCCGGAAGGGGCCAACGTCCTGACTTTC.